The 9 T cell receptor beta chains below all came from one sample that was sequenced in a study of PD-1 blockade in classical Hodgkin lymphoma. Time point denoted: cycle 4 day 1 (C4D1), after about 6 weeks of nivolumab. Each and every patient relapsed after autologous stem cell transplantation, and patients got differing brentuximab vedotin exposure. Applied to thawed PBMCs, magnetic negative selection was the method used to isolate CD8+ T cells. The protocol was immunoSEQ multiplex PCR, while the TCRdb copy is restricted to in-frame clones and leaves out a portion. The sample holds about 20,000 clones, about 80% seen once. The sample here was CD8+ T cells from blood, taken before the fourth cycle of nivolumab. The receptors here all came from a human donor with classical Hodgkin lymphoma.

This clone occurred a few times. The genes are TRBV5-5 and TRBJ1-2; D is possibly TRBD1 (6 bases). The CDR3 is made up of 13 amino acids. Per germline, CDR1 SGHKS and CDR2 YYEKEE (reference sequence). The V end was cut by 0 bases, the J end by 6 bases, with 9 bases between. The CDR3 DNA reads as TGTGCCAGCAGCTTGGACAGGGCTGATGGCTACACCTTC. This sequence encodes CASSLDRADGYTF.

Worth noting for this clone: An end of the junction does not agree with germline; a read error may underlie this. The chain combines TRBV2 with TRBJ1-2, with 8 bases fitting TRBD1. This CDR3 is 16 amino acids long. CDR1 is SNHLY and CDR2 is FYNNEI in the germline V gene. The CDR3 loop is CASREGTGLTNYGYTF. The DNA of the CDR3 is TGTGCCAGCAGGGAAGGGACAGGACTTACTAACTATGGCTACACCTTC.

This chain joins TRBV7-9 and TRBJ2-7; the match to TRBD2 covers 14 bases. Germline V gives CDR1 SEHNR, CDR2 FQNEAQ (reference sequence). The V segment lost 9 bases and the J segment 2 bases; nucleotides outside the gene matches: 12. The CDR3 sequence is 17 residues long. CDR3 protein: CASETIGTSGGPYEQYF. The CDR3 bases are TGTGCCAGTGAGACAATCGGGACTAGCGGGGGACCCTACGAGCAGTACTTC. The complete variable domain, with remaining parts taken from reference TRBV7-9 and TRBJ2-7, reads DTGVSQNPRHKITKRGQNVTFRCDPISEHNRLYWYRQTLGQGPEFLTYFQNEAQLEKSRLLSDRFSAERPKGSFSTLEIQRTEQGDSAMYLCASETIGTSGGPYEQYFGPGTRLTVT.

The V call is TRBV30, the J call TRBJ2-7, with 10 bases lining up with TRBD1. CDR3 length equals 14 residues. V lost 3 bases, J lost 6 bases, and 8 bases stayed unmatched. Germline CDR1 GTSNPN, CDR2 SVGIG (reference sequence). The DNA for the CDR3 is TGTGCCTGGAGCAGTCCCGGGACAGGGGTCGAGCAGTACTTC. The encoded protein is CAWSSPGTGVEQYF.

Here the CDR3 reads CASSVVGGTGELFF. Written as DNA, the CDR3 is TGTGCCAGCAGCGTAGTCGGGGGCACCGGGGAGCTGTTTTTT. The rearrangement joins TRBV9 to TRBJ2-2, with a tentative D call TRBD2 (6 bases). Trimming shortened V by 0 bases and J by 4 bases, and 7 bases separated the two germline ends. This CDR3 is 14 amino acids long. Germline lookup yields CDR1 SGDLS and CDR2 YYNGEE.

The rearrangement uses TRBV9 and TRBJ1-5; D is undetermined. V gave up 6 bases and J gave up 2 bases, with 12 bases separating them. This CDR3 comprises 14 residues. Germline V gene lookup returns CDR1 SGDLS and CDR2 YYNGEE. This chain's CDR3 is CASNPDGRNQPQHF. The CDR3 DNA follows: TGTGCCAGCAACCCGGACGGGCGCAATCAGCCCCAGCATTTT.

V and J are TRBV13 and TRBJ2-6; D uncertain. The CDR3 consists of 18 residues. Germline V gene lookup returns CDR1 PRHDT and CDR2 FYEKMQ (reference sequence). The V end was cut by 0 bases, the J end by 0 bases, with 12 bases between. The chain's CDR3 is CASSLGQGLLSGANVLTF. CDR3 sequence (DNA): TGTGCCAGCAGCTTAGGCCAAGGTCTCCTCTCTGGGGCCAACGTCCTGACTTTC.

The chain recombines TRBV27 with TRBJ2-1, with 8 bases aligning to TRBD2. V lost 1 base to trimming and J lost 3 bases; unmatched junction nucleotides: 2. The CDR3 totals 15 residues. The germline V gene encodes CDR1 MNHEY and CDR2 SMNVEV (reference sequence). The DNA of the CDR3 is TGTGCCAGCAGTTTATACCGGGGGGGCTACAATGAGCAGTTCTTC. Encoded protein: CASSLYRGGYNEQFF.

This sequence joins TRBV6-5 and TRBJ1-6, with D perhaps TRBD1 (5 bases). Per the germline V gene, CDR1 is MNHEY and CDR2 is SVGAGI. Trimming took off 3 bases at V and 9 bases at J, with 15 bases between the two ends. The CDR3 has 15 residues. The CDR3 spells CASSYSYRPGSPLHF. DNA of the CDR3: TGTGCCAGCAGTTATAGCTACAGGCCGGGTTCACCCCTCCACTTT.